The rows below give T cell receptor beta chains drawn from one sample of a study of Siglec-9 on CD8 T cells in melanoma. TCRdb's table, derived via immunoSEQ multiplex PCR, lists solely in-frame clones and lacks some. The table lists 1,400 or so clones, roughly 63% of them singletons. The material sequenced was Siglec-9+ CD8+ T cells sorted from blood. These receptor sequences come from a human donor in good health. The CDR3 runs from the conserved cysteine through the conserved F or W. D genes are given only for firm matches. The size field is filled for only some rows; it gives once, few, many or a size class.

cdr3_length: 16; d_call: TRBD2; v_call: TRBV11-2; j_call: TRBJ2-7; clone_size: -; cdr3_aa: CASSLLSGGPSYEQYF; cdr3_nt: TGTGCCAGCAGCTTGCTTAGCGGGGGCCCCTCCTACGAGCAGTACTTC
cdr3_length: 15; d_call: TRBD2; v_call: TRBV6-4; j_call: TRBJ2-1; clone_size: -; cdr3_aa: CASSDGAGEYNEQFF; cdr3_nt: TGTGCCAGCAGTGACGGGGCGGGAGAGTACAATGAGCAGTTCTTC
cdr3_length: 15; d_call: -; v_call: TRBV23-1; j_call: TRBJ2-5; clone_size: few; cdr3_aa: CASSQSGDNQETQYF; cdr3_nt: TGCGCCAGCAGTCAATCGGGGGACAACCAAGAGACCCAGTACTTC
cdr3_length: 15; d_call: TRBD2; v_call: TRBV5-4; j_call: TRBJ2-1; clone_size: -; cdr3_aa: CASSQREGLSNEQFF; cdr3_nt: TGTGCCAGCAGCCAACGGGAGGGCCTGAGCAATGAGCAGTTCTTC
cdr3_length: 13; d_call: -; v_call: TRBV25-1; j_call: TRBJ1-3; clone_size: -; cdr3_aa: CASSELTGNTIYF; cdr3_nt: TGTGCCAGCAGTGAATTGACTGGAAACACCATATATTTT
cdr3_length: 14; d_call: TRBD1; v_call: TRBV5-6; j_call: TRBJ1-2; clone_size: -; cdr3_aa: CASSFGTGGNGYTF; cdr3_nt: TGTGCCAGCAGCTTCGGGACAGGGGGCAATGGCTACACCTTC
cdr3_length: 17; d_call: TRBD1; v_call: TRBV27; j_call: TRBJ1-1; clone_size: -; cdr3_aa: CASSSGLRQGIDTEAFF; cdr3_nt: TGTGCCAGCAGTTCTGGGCTTCGACAGGGAATCGACACTGAAGCTTTCTTT
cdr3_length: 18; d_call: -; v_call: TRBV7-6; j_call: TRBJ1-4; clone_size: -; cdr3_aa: CASSLNPLRGRTNEKLFF; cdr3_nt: TGTGCCAGCAGCCTGAACCCCCTCAGGGGCAGAACTAATGAAAAACTGTTTTTT
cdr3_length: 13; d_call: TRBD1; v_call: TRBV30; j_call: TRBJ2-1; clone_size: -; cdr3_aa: CASGQGAAYEQFF; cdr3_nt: TGTGCCTCTGGACAGGGGGCTGCATATGAGCAGTTCTTC
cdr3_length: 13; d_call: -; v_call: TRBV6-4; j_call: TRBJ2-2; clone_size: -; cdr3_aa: CASSDSDTGELFF; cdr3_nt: TGTGCCAGCAGTGACTCTGACACCGGGGAGCTGTTTTTT
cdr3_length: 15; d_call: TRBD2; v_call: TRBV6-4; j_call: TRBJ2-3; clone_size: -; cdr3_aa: CASSDLAGRADTQYF; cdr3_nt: TGTGCCAGCAGTGACCTCGCGGGGAGGGCAGATACGCAGTATTTT
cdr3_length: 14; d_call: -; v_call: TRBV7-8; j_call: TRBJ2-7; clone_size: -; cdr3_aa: CASSLVGRTYEQYF; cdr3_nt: TGTGCCAGCAGCCTTGTGGGACGGACCTACGAGCAGTACTTC
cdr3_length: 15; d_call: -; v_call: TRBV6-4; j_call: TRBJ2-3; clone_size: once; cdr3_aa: CASSENGGGTDTQYF; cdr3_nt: TGTGCCAGCAGTGAAAATGGCGGGGGCACAGATACGCAGTATTTT
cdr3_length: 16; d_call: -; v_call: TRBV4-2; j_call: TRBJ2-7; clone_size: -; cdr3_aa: CASSQGFVAEPYEQYF; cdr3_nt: TGTGCCAGCAGCCAGGGCTTCGTAGCGGAACCCTACGAGCAGTACTTC
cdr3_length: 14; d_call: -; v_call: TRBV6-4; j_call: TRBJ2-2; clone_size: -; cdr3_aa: CASSNGASTGELFF; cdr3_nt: TGTGCCTCCAGCAACGGGGCTTCCACCGGGGAGCTGTTTTTT
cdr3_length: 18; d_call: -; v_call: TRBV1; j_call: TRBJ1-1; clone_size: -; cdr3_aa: CTSSHLAPLCRTNTEAFF; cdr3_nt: TGCACCAGCAGCCATCTAGCCCCCCTCTGTCGGACGAACACTGAAGCTTTCTTT
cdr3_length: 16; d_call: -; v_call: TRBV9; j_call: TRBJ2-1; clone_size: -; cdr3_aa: CASSVGSGSSGNEQFF; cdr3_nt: TGTGCCAGCAGCGTAGGGTCGGGGTCCTCCGGGAATGAGCAGTTCTTC
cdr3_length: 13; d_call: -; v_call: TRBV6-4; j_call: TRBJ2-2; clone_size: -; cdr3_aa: CASSDSSTGELFF; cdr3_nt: TGTGCCAGCAGTGACTCTAGCACCGGGGAGCTGTTTTTT
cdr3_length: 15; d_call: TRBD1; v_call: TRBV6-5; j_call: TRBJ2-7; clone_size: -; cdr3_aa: CASSYSGTGSYEQYF; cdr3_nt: TGTGCCAGCAGTTACTCAGGGACAGGGTCCTACGAGCAGTACTTC
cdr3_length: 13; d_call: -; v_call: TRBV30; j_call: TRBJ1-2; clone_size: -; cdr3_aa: CAWSAGSHYGYTF; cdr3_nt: TGTGCCTGGAGTGCAGGGAGTCACTATGGCTACACCTTC
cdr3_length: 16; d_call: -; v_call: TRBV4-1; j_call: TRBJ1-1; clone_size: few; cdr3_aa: CASSQGITSMNTEAFF; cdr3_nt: TGCGCCAGCAGCCAAGGAATCACAAGCATGAACACTGAAGCTTTCTTT
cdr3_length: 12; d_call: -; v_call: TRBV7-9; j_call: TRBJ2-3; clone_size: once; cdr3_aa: CASSGVADTQYF; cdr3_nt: TGTGCCAGCAGCGGGGTCGCAGATACGCAGTATTTT
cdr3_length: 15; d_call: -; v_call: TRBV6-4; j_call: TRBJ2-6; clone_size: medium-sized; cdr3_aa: CASSETVSGANVLTF; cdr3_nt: TGTGCCAGCAGTGAAACCGTCTCTGGGGCCAACGTCCTGACTTTC
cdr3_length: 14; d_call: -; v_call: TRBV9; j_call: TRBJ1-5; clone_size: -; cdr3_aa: CASSGGAGNQPQHF; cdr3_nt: TGTGCCAGCAGCGGAGGCGCAGGGAATCAGCCCCAGCATTTT
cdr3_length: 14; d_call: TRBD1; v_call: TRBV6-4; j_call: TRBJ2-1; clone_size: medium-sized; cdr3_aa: CASSDGTGGNEQFF; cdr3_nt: TGTGCCAGCAGTGACGGGACAGGGGGCAATGAGCAGTTCTTC
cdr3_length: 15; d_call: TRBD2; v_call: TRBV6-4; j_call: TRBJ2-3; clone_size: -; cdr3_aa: CASSRIAGGPDTQYF; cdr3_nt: TGTGCCAGCAGCCGAATAGCGGGGGGACCAGATACGCAGTATTTT
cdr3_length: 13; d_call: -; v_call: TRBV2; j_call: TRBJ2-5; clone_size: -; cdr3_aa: CASSVFPGETQYF; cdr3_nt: TGTGCCAGCAGTGTCTTCCCAGGGGAGACCCAGTACTTC
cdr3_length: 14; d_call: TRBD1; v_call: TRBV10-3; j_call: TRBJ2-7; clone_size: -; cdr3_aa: CAISGQGGSYEQYF; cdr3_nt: TGTGCCATCAGCGGACAGGGGGGCTCCTACGAGCAGTACTTC
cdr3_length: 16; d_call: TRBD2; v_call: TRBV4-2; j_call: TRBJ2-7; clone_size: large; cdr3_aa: CASSQDGTSGSYEQYF; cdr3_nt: TGTGCCAGCAGCCAAGATGGGACTAGCGGCTCCTACGAGCAGTACTTC
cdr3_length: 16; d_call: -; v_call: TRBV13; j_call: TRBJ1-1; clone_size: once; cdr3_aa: CASSFRAGQPFTEAFF; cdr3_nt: TGTGCCAGCAGCTTTCGGGCAGGACAGCCCTTCACTGAAGCTTTCTTT
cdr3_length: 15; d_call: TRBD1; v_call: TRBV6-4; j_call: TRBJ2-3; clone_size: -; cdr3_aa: CASSGSGTGADTQYF; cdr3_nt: TGTGCCAGCAGTGGCTCCGGGACAGGGGCAGATACGCAGTATTTT